This T cell receptor beta chain was sequenced in a study of glioma-infiltrating T cells. Regarding the study as a whole: Non-neoplastic patients had below-expected tissue-blood divergence, while all gliomas exceeded expectation. Tissue and blood shared very few CDR3 sequences.

There are many counts of this clonotype. Its antigen is currently unknown. Amplification of TCR alpha and beta CDR3 regions from RNA used iRepertoire nested multiplex PCR. One-step reverse transcription and amplification started from approximately 100-400 ng of tissue mRNA or PBMC total RNA. MiXCR was run by TCRdb on the multiplex PCR reads, yielding one entry per CDR3 protein. The sample lists over 70,000 distinct CDR3 sequences, about 23% occurring once. CDR3 length: 13 residues. V gave up 7 bases and J gave up 11 bases, with 20 bases separating them. Germline assignment: CDR1 SGHVS and CDR2 FNYEAQ. The rearrangement joins TRBV7-6 to TRBJ1-1; weak D call: TRBD1 (5 bases). Input material: glioma tissue, nonneoplastic brain tissue, or PBMCs (not recorded which). The source of this sequence is a human donor with low-grade glioma or glioblastoma, undergoing nonglioma brain surgery, or in good health (not recorded which). In nucleotides, the CDR3 is TGTGCCAGCATTAAAGGGCAGGGCGGATTGGCTTTCTTT. Translating gives CASIKGQGGLAFF.